This T cell receptor beta chain derives from a study of post-analysis software for immune sequencing data. General study findings and limits: Patients showed TRBV5-6, TRBV5-1 and TRBV20-1 among five TRBV segments more frequent than in controls. Batch-mates among the samples co-clustered strongly by F measure.

CDR1 SQVTM and CDR2 ANQGSEA come from the germline V gene. This CDR3 has 13 amino acids. Unmatched junction bases numbered 5, after V lost 6 bases and J lost 1 base. There are many counts of this clonotype. Its cognate antigen is unknown. Unique-molecular-identifier-tagged TCR beta cDNA libraries were used. It was from roughly 1 to 10 million T cells that about 500,000 cDNA molecules came. TCRdb ran MiXCR on the PCR reads and lists one entry per CDR3 protein. The repertoire holds under 650,000 distinct CDR3 sequences, with around 44% as singletons. The TCR sequence derives from a girl aged 10 to 17 with multiple sclerosis. The rearrangement links TRBV29-1 to TRBJ2-7; 8 nucleotides align to TRBD2. The sample taken for sequencing was blood. CDR3 protein: CSVGGLGSYEQYF. The CDR3 DNA is TGCAGCGTCGGGGGACTAGGGTCCTACGAGCAGTACTTC.